Each of the 2 T cell receptor beta chains below was sequenced from the same sample in a study of molecular identifiers for immune sequencing clone quantification. One entry per CDR3 protein results from TCRdb running MiXCR on the PCR reads. Here the sample spans approximately 500,000 distinct CDR3 sequences, 20% to 25% being singletons. The sequenced sample consisted of naive CD8+ T cells from blood, with Jurkat cell RNA spiked in. This sample's subset: FACS-sorted CD8+CD4-CCR7+CD45RA+ naive T cells. The receptors derive from a human donor in good health. Some libraries in this study had Jurkat cell RNA spiked in.

As to this clonotype: In this CDR3 the conserved last residue, phenylalanine or tryptophan, is missing, so a read error is likely. The V and J genes are TRBV5-6 and TRBJ1-1; unclear D gene. The CDR3 spans 12 residues. V dropped 7 bases and J dropped 2 bases, with 9 bases sitting between them. CDR1 and CDR2 from the germline V gene are SGHDT and YYEEEE. The CDR3 DNA is TGTGCCAGCGGCCTCTCTAACACTGAAGCTTTCTCT. Encoded protein: CASGLSNTEAFS.

This clonotype was counted at least ten times. The gene calls are TRBV27 and TRBJ2-7; the D is unclear. The CDR3 is 12 residues long. Trimming took off 6 bases at V and 6 bases at J, with 12 bases between the two ends. Germline V gives CDR1 MNHEY, CDR2 SMNVEV (reference sequence). CDR3 loop: CASSNLGPEQYF. In DNA form, the CDR3 reads TGTGCCAGCAGCAACTTAGGCCCCGAGCAGTACTTC.